The entry that follows covers one T cell receptor (beta chain) sequence. At one end the junction does not follow the germline gene, possibly because of a read error. The data were obtained in a study of OX40 agonist ivuxolimab in advanced cancers. The germline CDR1 and CDR2 sequences are SGHTA and FQGTGA. The CDR3 loop spans 15 amino acids. The cohort excluded patients with autoimmune disease history or systemic immunosuppression. Clones were sequenced by immunoSEQ multiplex PCR, and TCRdb holds only the in-frame ones, with some missing. The sample yields about 54,000 clones, approximately 90% seen once.

The sample in question was CD4+ or CD8+ T cells sorted from blood, obtained in a trial of the OX40 agonist ivuxolimab. This rearrangement joins TRBV7-3 to TRBJ2-7, with 9 bases aligning to TRBD1. The receptor comes from an adult with an advanced solid tumor such as melanoma, head and neck, liver or kidney cancer. The CDR3 loop is CASSLTGGGSYEQYF. In DNA form, the CDR3 reads TGTGCCAGCAGCCTAACAGGGGGCGGCTCCTACGAGCAGTACTTC.